Below, one T cell receptor beta chain is given with its context. Antigen specificity is unknown. Only in-frame clones appear in the TCRdb table, and some are missing; sequencing was by immunoSEQ multiplex PCR. The sample holds about 180,000 clones, roughly 89% seen once. This record belongs to a study of T cell responses to AZD1222 COVID-19 vaccine. On the study more broadly: Recipients boosted at about 4 weeks or about 12 weeks are pooled.

V was pared by 6 bases and J by 8 bases, with 10 bases of the junction left unmatched. The CDR3 consists of 14 residues. Per the germline V gene, CDR1 is MRHNA and CDR2 is SNTAGT. Findings of the study overall: Close to half of all spike-specific TCRs reportedly target regions of the variants that are unmutated.

The sample in question was peripheral blood, obtained on day 0 of AZD1222 vaccination. The chain recombines TRBV6-4 with TRBJ1-2, with 9 positions matching TRBD1. The sequence came from an adult in good health. CDR3 sequence: CASRGQGPEGGYTF. CDR3 nucleotide sequence: TGTGCCAGCAGAGGACAGGGGCCAGAGGGGGGCTACACCTTC.